What follows are 19 T cell receptor beta chains derived from one specimen sequenced in a study of T cells in women clearing cervical HPV infection. Clones were read by immunoSEQ multiplex PCR, and TCRdb kept only the in-frame ones, dropping some. The repertoire table contains 15,000 to 20,000 clones. The sequenced sample consisted of blood buffy coat. These receptors were collected from a woman aged 18 to 75 with a cervical HPV16 infection that either progressed to CIN3+ or cleared (not recorded which).

On this clone: The DNA ends 3 residues before the CDR3 does, and the rest of the CDR3 is filled in from the germline J gene. The rearrangement joins TRBV2 to TRBJ1-2; D perhaps matches TRBD1 (5 bases). CDR3 length: 12 residues. Germline V lookup: CDR1 SNHLY, CDR2 FYNNEI. The sequenced part of the CDR3 DNA is TGTGCCAGCAGCGACTCGGGGGGGGGC. As protein: CASSDSGGG. The entire CDR3 protein is CASSDSGGGYTF.

As regards this clone: The read ends 3 residues shy of where the CDR3 ends; the end is completed using the germline J gene. The chain joins TRBV10-3 to TRBJ1-2, with TRBD1 matching 7 bases. Germline V gene sequence: CDR1 ENHRY, CDR2 SYGVKD. CDR3 length equals 14 residues. J lost 4 bases, V lost 7 bases, and 9 bases had no gene match. The CDR3 bases that were read are TGTGCCATCACCTCAAGACAGGGAGGCTATGGC. This translates into CAITSRQGGYG. In full, the CDR3 is CAITSRQGGYGYTF.

By frequency, this clone registers medium-sized. Read data end 3 residues before the CDR3 end; the end is taken from the germline J gene. This rearrangement joins TRBV14 to TRBJ2-4; 7 nucleotides align to TRBD1. Germline assignment: CDR1 SGHDN and CDR2 FVKESK. The CDR3 length is 13 residues. The CDR3 spells CASSLSPGQPQYF. Partial CDR3 DNA: TGTGCCAGCAGTCTCTCCCCGGGACAGCCT.

On this clone itself: Read coverage stops 3 residues before the CDR3 terminus; the germline J gene supplies the remainder. The J gene is TRBJ2-1, the V gene TRBV20-1; 9 bases line up with TRBD1. The germline V gene encodes CDR1 DFQATT and CDR2 SNEGSKA (reference sequence). The CDR3 runs to 13 residues. The trim removed 3 bases at V and 8 bases at J, leaving 5 bases unmatched. The chain's CDR3 is CSARWGQGYEQFF. The sequenced part of the CDR3 DNA is TGCAGTGCTAGGTGGGGACAGGGATATGAG.

The DNA read from the CDR3 is TGTGCCAGTAGTCTGACAGGGAGACCCGACGGC. It yields the protein CASSLTGRPDG. The whole CDR3 reads CASSLTGRPDGYTF. The J gene is TRBJ1-2, the V gene TRBV19, with TRBD1 matching 7 bases. The CDR3 is cut off 3 residues early in the read; its end comes from the germline J gene. This CDR3 has 14 residues. Germline V gives CDR1 LNHDA, CDR2 SQIVND (reference sequence). Drawing the rest from reference TRBV19 and TRBJ1-2, the complete variable domain is DGGITQSPKYLFRKEGQNVTLSCEQNLNHDAMYWYRQDPGQGLRLIYYSQIVNDFQKGDIAEGYSVSREKKESFPLTVTSAQKNPTAFYLCASSLTGRPDGYTFGSGTRLTVV.

Details on this clone: The read ends 3 residues before the CDR3 terminus; that terminus is restored from the germline J gene. J is TRBJ2-5 and V is TRBV5-1; TRBD1 aligns across 9 bases. Germline trimming cut 4 bases from V and 1 base from J; bases unmatched to any gene: 8. The germline V gene encodes CDR1 SGHRS and CDR2 YFSETQ. The CDR3 spans 16 residues. Incomplete CDR3 DNA: TGCGCCAGCAGCCGGACAGGGGTAGGCCTCCAAGAGACC. It is translated as CASSRTGVGLQET. The complete CDR3 reads CASSRTGVGLQETQYF.

In regard to this clone: The CDR3 end lies 3 residues beyond the end of the read and is filled in from the germline J gene. This chain links TRBV5-6 with TRBJ2-2; 8 bases agree with TRBD1. The CDR3 runs 15 residues. V gave up 0 bases and J gave up 3 bases; unmatched junction bases: 1. The germline CDR1 and CDR2 sequences are SGHDT and YYEEEE. The CDR3 loop is CASSLVQGDTGELFF. The CDR3 bases that were read are TGTGCCAGCAGCTTGGTACAGGGGGACACCGGGGAG.

As for this clone: The read falls 3 residues short of the CDR3 end, and the missing part is taken from the germline J gene. This chain joins TRBV20-1 and TRBJ1-2, with TRBD1 as a possible D gene (5 bases). Trimming cost V 0 bases and J 4 bases, with 15 bases left between them. Germline lookup yields CDR1 DFQATT and CDR2 SNEGSKA (reference sequence). The CDR3 covers 15 residues. CDR3 DNA, as far as it was read: TGCAGTGCTAGAGATCCGGCGGGGGGACTCTATGGC. This translates into CSARDPAGGLYG. The entire CDR3 sequence reads CSARDPAGGLYGYTF.

On this clone itself: Read data end 3 residues before the CDR3 end; the end is taken from the germline J gene. The chain uses TRBV20-1 and TRBJ2-3; TRBD1 aligns across 10 bases. The V segment lost 8 bases and the J segment 0 bases; nucleotides outside the gene matches: 2. In germline, CDR1 is DFQATT, CDR2 SNEGSKA (reference sequence). The CDR3 runs to 13 residues. The covered CDR3 bases are TGCAGTAGGACAGGGGGGAGCACAGATACG. Its protein product is CSRTGGSTDT. The complete CDR3 protein is CSRTGGSTDTQYF.

Worth noting for this clone: The read finishes 3 residues shy of the CDR3 end, and the germline J gene is used to complete it. The chain carries TRBV6-1 and TRBJ2-5, with a possible D match to TRBD2 (5 bases). The germline V and J ends were trimmed by 3 bases and 2 bases, with 10 bases remaining between them. CDR3 length equals 14 residues. CDR1 MNHNS and CDR2 SASEGT come from the germline V gene. Here the CDR3 reads CASSDWTSQETQYF. CDR3 DNA, as far as it was read: TGTGCCAGCAGTGATTGGACTTCACAAGAGACC.

As regards this clone: The read ends 3 residues before the CDR3 terminus; that terminus is restored from the germline J gene. V usage is TRBV28 and J usage is TRBJ1-4, with a weak D call TRBD1 (5 bases). V dropped 6 bases and J dropped 4 bases, with 12 bases sitting between them. The germline gives CDR1 MDHEN, CDR2 SYDVKM. There are 14 residues in the CDR3. The CDR3 sequence: CASRSRQINEKLFF. The DNA read from the CDR3 is TGTGCCAGCAGATCTAGACAGATTAATGAAAAA.

With respect to this clone: The read terminates 3 residues ahead of where the CDR3 ends, so the germline J gene completes it. The chain has TRBV5-1 and TRBJ2-7; D call uncertain. Germline V gene sequence: CDR1 SGHRS, CDR2 YFSETQ. The length of the CDR3 is 13 residues. Trimming shortened V by 6 bases and J by 0 bases, and 10 bases separated the two germline ends. The DNA read from the CDR3 is TGCGCCAGCACCCCCGACTCCTCCTACGAG. As protein: CASTPDSSYE. The entire CDR3 reads CASTPDSSYEQYF.

As concerns this clone: The sequenced fragment ends 3 residues before the CDR3 boundary, so the rest is inferred from the germline J gene. The chain links TRBV28 to TRBJ2-7; D gene uncertain. The germline gives CDR1 MDHEN, CDR2 SYDVKM. The CDR3 spans 14 residues. The ends were cut back, 4 bases at V and 3 bases at J, with 13 bases in the middle. The CDR3 reads CASSSDSFFYEQYF. Incomplete CDR3 DNA: TGTGCCAGCAGTTCCGACTCCTTTTTCTACGAG.

A word on this clone: With the read ending 3 residues before the CDR3 end, the germline J gene is used to fill in that end. The V call is TRBV11-2, the J call TRBJ1-4; D is perhaps TRBD1 (6 bases). The CDR3 is made up of 14 amino acids. Germline V gene lookup returns CDR1 SGHAT and CDR2 FQNNGV. The covered CDR3 bases are TGTGCCAGCAGCTTAGAACAGGGCCTCTCTAAA. Amino acids: CASSLEQGLSK. The entire CDR3 reads CASSLEQGLSKLFF.

Regarding this clone: The sequence runs out 3 residues before the end of the CDR3; the remainder is reconstructed from the germline J gene. The chain has TRBV5-1 and TRBJ1-2; a possible D gene is TRBD1 (6 bases). Germline V CDR1 and CDR2: SGHRS, YFSETQ. V shed 3 bases and J shed 0 bases, with 15 bases lying between them. The CDR3 has 16 amino acids. The CDR3 sequence: CASSSPRAGANYGYTF. The covered CDR3 bases are TGCGCCAGCAGCTCCCCGCGGGCAGGGGCTAACTATGGC.

As concerns this clone: Read data end 3 residues before the CDR3 end; the end is taken from the germline J gene. V gene TRBV5-5 combines with J gene TRBJ2-7; D not resolved. This CDR3 spans 15 amino acids. Germline CDR1 and CDR2: SGHKS and YYEKEE (reference sequence). V lost 0 bases, J lost 0 bases, and 10 bases lay in between. CDR3 DNA (partial): TGTGCCAGCAGCTTGGCTATGGCTAGCTCCTACGAG. Protein: CASSLAMASSYE. The whole CDR3 reads CASSLAMASSYEQYF.

About this clone: The sequenced fragment ends 3 residues before the CDR3 boundary, so the rest is inferred from the germline J gene. The chain has TRBV30 and TRBJ2-7, with D perhaps TRBD1 (6 bases). Germline loops: CDR1 GTSNPN, CDR2 SVGIG (reference sequence). The CDR3 contains 14 residues. Trimming pared 3 bases from V and 1 base from J, leaving 13 bases between. The CDR3 bases that were read are TGTGCCTGGAGGCCCCGGGACATATCCTACGAG. Translating it yields CAWRPRDISYE. The entire CDR3 reads CAWRPRDISYEQYF. The whole variable domain, filled in from reference TRBV30 and TRBJ2-7, reads SQTIHQWPATLVQPVGSPLSLECTVEGTSNPNLYWYRQAAGRGLQLLFYSVGIGQISSEVPQNLSASRPQDRQFILSSKKLLLSDSGFYLCAWRPRDISYEQYFGPGTRLTVT.

Concerning this clone itself: The sequenced fragment ends 3 residues before the CDR3 boundary, so the rest is inferred from the germline J gene. The V gene is TRBV20-1, the J gene TRBJ1-2; D gene ambiguous. The CDR3 spans 12 residues. Germline CDR1 DFQATT, CDR2 SNEGSKA (reference sequence). Deletions cut 1 base from V and 4 bases from J, with 7 bases between. The CDR3 loop reads CSARGTFYGYTF. CDR3 DNA, as far as it was read: TGCAGTGCTAGAGGGACTTTCTATGGC.

Notes on this clone: At one end, the junction sequence differs from germline, possibly due to a read error. The missing CDR3 end, 3 residues past where the read stops, is filled in from the germline J gene. At the DNA level, this CDR3 is encoded by other sequences in the same sample as well. The rearrangement joins TRBV5-1 to TRBJ1-1; 7 bases are shared with TRBD1. The CDR3 runs to 18 residues. Looked up from germline, CDR1 is SGHRS and CDR2 is YFSETQ. The CDR3 protein is CASSLDKLTGRTNTEAFF. The part of the CDR3 DNA that was read is TGCGCCAGCAGCTTGGATAAATTGACAGGGAGGACAAACACTGAG.